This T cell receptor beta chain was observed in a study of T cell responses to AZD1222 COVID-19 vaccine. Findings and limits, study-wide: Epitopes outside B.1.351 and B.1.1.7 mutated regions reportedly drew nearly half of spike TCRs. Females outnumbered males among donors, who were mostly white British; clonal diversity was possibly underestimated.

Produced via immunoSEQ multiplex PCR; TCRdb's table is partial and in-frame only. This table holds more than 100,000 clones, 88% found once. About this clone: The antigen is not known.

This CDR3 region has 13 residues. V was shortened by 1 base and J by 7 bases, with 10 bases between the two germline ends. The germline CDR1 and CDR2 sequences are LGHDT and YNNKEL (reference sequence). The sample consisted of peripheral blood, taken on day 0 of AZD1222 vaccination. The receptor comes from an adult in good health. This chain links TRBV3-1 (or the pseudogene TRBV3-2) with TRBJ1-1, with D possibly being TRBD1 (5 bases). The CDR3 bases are TGTGCCAGCAGCCAAGGGGGGTACATTGAAGCTTTCTTT. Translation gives CASSQGGYIEAFF.